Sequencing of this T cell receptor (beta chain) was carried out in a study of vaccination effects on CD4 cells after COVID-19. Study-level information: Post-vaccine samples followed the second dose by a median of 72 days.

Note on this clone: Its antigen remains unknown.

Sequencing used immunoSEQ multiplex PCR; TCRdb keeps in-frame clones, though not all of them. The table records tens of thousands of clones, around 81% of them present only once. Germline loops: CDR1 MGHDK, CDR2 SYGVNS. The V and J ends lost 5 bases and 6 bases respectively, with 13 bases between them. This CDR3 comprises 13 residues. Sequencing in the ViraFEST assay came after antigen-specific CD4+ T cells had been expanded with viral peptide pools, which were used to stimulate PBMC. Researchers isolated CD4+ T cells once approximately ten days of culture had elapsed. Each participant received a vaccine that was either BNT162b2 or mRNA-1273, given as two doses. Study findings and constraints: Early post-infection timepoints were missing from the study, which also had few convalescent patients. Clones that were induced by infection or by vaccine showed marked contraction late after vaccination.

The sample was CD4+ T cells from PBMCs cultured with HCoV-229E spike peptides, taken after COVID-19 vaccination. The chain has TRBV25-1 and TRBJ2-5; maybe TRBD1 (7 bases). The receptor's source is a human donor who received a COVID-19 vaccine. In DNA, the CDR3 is TGTGCCAGCAGTTCCAGGGGGGTAAAGACCCAGTACTTC. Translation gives CASSSRGVKTQYF.